The sequence of this T cell receptor (beta chain) was determined in a study of blood T cell repertoires in COVID-19. Looking at the study overall: COVID-19 samples, acute and convalescent, were from the United States, Italy and Spain. Nucleic acid was either cDNA or gDNA, and it came from T cells, B-cell-depleted T cells, or PBMCs.

The V gene lost 4 bases and the J gene lost 0 bases, with 13 bases spanning the gap. The germline gives CDR1 MGHRA, CDR2 YSYEKL. The CDR3 sequence is 16 residues long. Original analysis: Reference gene primer amplification yielded estimated nucleated cell counts. Here immunoSEQ multiplex PCR was the method, and the copy in TCRdb shows in-frame clones only, minus some. The V and J calls and clone size come from that table; D and trimming were worked out from the DNA. Counted here are roughly 260,000 clones, roughly 82% occurring once; the ten biggest clones make up approximately 5%. V usage is TRBV4-1 and J usage is TRBJ2-4; possible D gene TRBD2, 6 bases. The sequence was obtained from an elderly woman with active or convalescent COVID-19. Material: peripheral blood. This chain's CDR3 is CASSPIVGGAKNIQYF. CDR3 DNA: TGCGCCAGCAGCCCCATAGTGGGGGGAGCCAAAAACATTCAGTACTTC.